This T cell receptor beta chain emerged from a study of monozygotic twins with inflammatory bowel disease. There are 12 residues in the CDR3. From germline, CDR1 is WSHSY and CDR2 SAAADI. Template switching incorporated UMIs with a 6-nucleotide sample barcode. After re-calling the 5' RACE reads, TCRdb lists one entry per CDR3 protein, DNA absent. With some 90,000 distinct CDR3 sequences in the sample, the ten largest clones hold around 7%. Details on this clonotype: The antigen is unknown.

Study conclusions and caveats: Twins with IBD were found to have lower TCRbeta diversity (inverse Simpson) than healthy co-twins.

The receptor's source is a human donor with ulcerative colitis or Crohn's disease, or a healthy co-twin of an affected twin (not recorded which). The sequencing input was blood. The gene calls are TRBV10-2 and TRBJ2-7; TCRdb designates TRBD2, a call that cannot be tested without DNA. The CDR3 here is CASSNEGYEQYF.